The clone carrying this T cell receptor beta chain was found a few times. Antigen: not known. TCRdb called the RT-PCR reads again in MiXCR, with one record for every CDR3 protein. The sample consists of 550,000 to 650,000 distinct CDR3 sequences, 10% to 15% of them appearing once. The sample comes from a study of response to subunit inactivated influenza vaccine. Whole-study results and caveats: Few additional T cells are recruited per seasonal influenza vaccination, authors suggested.

The length of the CDR3 is 14 residues. Germline loops: CDR1 DFQATT, CDR2 SNEGSKA (reference sequence). Germline trimming cut 4 bases from V and 2 bases from J; bases unmatched to any gene: 8. This TCR was recovered from a man aged 50-59 years who received an inactivated influenza vaccine. The V call is TRBV20-1, the J call TRBJ2-7; TRBD2 agrees at 7 bases. Sequences were derived from PBMCs from blood, sampled on the day of vaccination. Here the CDR3 reads CSAIIPGGTYEQYF. The DNA for the CDR3 is TGCAGTGCTATTATTCCGGGAGGCACCTACGAGCAGTACTTC.